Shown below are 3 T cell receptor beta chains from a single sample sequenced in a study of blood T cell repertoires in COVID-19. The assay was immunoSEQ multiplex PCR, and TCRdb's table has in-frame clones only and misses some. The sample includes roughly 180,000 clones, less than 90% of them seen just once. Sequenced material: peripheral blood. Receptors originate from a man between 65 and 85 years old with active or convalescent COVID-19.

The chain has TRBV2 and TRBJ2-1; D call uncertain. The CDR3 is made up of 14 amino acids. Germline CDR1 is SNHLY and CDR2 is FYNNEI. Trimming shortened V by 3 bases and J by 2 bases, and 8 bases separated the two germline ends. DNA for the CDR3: TGTGCCAGCAGTGATTGGGCAACCTACAATGAGCAGTTCTTC. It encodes CASSDWATYNEQFF.

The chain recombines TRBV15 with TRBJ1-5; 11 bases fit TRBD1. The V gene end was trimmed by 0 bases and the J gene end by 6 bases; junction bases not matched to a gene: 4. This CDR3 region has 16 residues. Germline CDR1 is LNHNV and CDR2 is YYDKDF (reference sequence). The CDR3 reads CATSRDRTGGGQPQHF. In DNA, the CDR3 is TGTGCCACCAGCAGAGATCGGACAGGGGGCGGTCAGCCCCAGCATTTT.

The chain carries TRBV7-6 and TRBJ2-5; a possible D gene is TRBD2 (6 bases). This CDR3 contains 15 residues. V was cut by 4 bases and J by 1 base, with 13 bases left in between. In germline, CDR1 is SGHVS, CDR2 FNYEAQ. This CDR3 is CASSSPGTFQETQYF. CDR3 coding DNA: TGTGCCAGCAGCTCCCCCGGGACTTTCCAAGAGACCCAGTACTTC.